The TCR beta chain under discussion was sequenced for a study of control samples from healthy donors and cancer patients. TCRdb's table, derived via immunoSEQ multiplex PCR, lists solely in-frame clones and lacks some. The sample lists 130,000 or so clones, roughly 90% occurring once. The specimen sequenced was PBMCs. The TCR was taken from a man aged 45-60 years with head and neck cancer.

The CDR3 bases are TGTGCCAGCAGTTACATTTTTCCCGGAAACACTGAAGCTTTCTTT. It codes for CASSYIFPGNTEAFF. The chain employs TRBV6-2 or TRBV6-3 and TRBJ1-1; D gene unclear. CDR1 and CDR2 (germline): MNHEY, SVGEGT. CDR3 length: 15 amino acids. V dropped 2 bases and J dropped 2 bases, with 12 bases sitting between them.